The rows below give T cell receptor beta chains drawn from one sample of a study of shared clonotypes between healthy human individuals. Generated by immunoSEQ multiplex PCR, the TCRdb table keeps only in-frame clones and is missing some. This sample has 2 million to 2.5 million clones; roughly 91% occur once, and the top ten carry around 1.7%. The sequenced sample was naive CD8+ T cells from PBMCs. These receptors were obtained from a man in his late teens or twenties in good health. Some clones in this sample may be carry-over from other donors' samples. Both conserved end residues are part of each CDR3. The order of the fields is CDR3 DNA, CDR3 protein, J gene, D gene, V gene, clone size. The D gene is left open where the match is weak. Expanded clones get a size class; other rows say once, few or many, or leave the size out.

TGTGCCAGCAGCCTGCGGACCTTGGACACTGAAGCTTTCTTT,CASSLRTLDTEAFF,TRBJ1-1,NA,TRBV4-2,few
TGTGCCACCAGCAGAGGCGGACAGGGGGGAGGCTATGGCTACACCTTC,CATSRGGQGGGYGYTF,TRBJ1-2,TRBD1,TRBV15,NA
TGTGCCAGCAGTTTCGCCCGGAGGGCAGGAGATGAGCAGTTCTTC,CASSFARRAGDEQFF,TRBJ2-1,NA,TRBV27,NA
TGTGCCAGCAGGTCGGCCCTGAACACTGAAGCTTTCTTT,CASRSALNTEAFF,TRBJ1-1,NA,TRBV6-1,NA
TGTGCCAGTAGGCCTAGCGGAACCTACGAGCAGTACTTC,CASRPSGTYEQYF,TRBJ2-7,TRBD2,TRBV19,NA
TGCACCAGCAGCCAAGATCCCCAGTACCAAGAGACCCAGTACTTC,CTSSQDPQYQETQYF,TRBJ2-5,NA,TRBV1,NA
TGTGCCAGCATCGGCGGCAGGGGTATCAACACCATATATTTT,CASIGGRGINTIYF,TRBJ1-3,NA,TRBV2,NA
TGCGCCAGCAGCTTAACGGCGGGAGATCTAGGCGAGCAGTACTTC,CASSLTAGDLGEQYF,TRBJ2-7,TRBD2,TRBV5-1,NA
TGCGCCAGCAGCTTGGTCAGGGAGGAGGGCAATCAGCCCCAGCATTTT,CASSLVREEGNQPQHF,TRBJ1-5,NA,TRBV5-1,NA
TGTGCCAGCAGTTTCCTTGGCCAAAAGCCATCCTACGAGCAGTACTTC,CASSFLGQKPSYEQYF,TRBJ2-7,NA,TRBV27,NA
TGCAGCGTTGAAGAAGGGTTGGGGGCAAATGAGCAGTTCTTC,CSVEEGLGANEQFF,TRBJ2-1,NA,TRBV29-1,NA
TGTGCCAGCAGCGTACGCTCGGGACAGGGGGCAGATACGCAGTATTTT,CASSVRSGQGADTQYF,TRBJ2-3,TRBD1,TRBV9,NA
TGCGCCAGCAGCCAACGCGGGGGGTACGAGCAGTACTTC,CASSQRGGYEQYF,TRBJ2-7,TRBD2,TRBV4-1,NA
TGTGCCAGCAGGAGAGGGGGCTGGGATGGCTACACCTTC,CASRRGGWDGYTF,TRBJ1-2,TRBD1,TRBV27,NA
TGTGCCAGCAGCCCAGATACCTTTTACGAGCAGTACTTC,CASSPDTFYEQYF,TRBJ2-7,NA,TRBV27,once
TGTGCCATCAGTGACCCTTCGTTGCGGGAGGTCGATGAGCAGTTCTTC,CAISDPSLREVDEQFF,TRBJ2-1,TRBD2,TRBV10-3,once
TGCGCCAGCAGTGACGGGACCTACAATGAGCAGTTCTTC,CASSDGTYNEQFF,TRBJ2-1,NA,TRBV4-1,NA
TGTGCCAGCAGCGTGGTCCAACGCGGCTCACCCCTCCACTTT,CASSVVQRGSPLHF,TRBJ1-6,NA,TRBV27,NA
TGTGCCAGCAGTACCCAGGGAGGGTTTCTTGAAGCTTTCTTT,CASSTQGGFLEAFF,TRBJ1-1,NA,TRBV27,NA
TGTGCCAGCAGCGTTCTAGGGGATACGCAGTATTTT,CASSVLGDTQYF,TRBJ2-3,NA,TRBV5-6,NA
TGTGCCATCAGTGAGTCTGAGGGACAGGGGGCGACTCAGCCCCAGCATTTT,CAISESEGQGATQPQHF,TRBJ1-5,TRBD1,TRBV10-3,NA
TGTGCCAGCAGCGTAGCAGGGAATACAGATACGCAGTATTTT,CASSVAGNTDTQYF,TRBJ2-3,NA,TRBV9,NA
TGTGCCAGCAAAGTTGGGCGGAACCAAGAGACCCAGTACTTC,CASKVGRNQETQYF,TRBJ2-5,NA,TRBV2,NA
TGTGCCAGCACGGGTCCGATACCGTACAATGAGCAGTTCTTC,CASTGPIPYNEQFF,TRBJ2-1,NA,TRBV2,NA
TGTGCCATCAGTGAGTCCCTGCAGGCATCGGGGGAGACCCAGTACTTC,CAISESLQASGETQYF,TRBJ2-5,NA,TRBV10-3,NA
TGTGCCAGCAGTTTTCTAGGGGTGCCCACTGAAGCTTTCTTT,CASSFLGVPTEAFF,TRBJ1-1,NA,TRBV27,NA
TGTGCCAGCAGCTTAAAGCGGGGTCCCGCTGAAGCTTTCTTT,CASSLKRGPAEAFF,TRBJ1-1,NA,TRBV7-9,NA
TGCAGCGTTGAAGATCCGCAACAAAATCCGCCCCAGCATTTT,CSVEDPQQNPPQHF,TRBJ1-5,NA,TRBV29-1,NA
TGTGCCAGCAGCCCCGGACTTTCATACGAGCAGTGCTTC,CASSPGLSYEQCF,TRBJ2-7,NA,TRBV9,NA
TGTGCCAGCAGCCAACGGACGGTCCGGGTTCGAATAACTGAAGCTTTCTTT,CASSQRTVRVRITEAFF,TRBJ1-1,NA,TRBV7-2,NA
TGCGCCAGCAGCTTAGTGGGACAGAACATGAACACTGAAGCTTTCTTT,CASSLVGQNMNTEAFF,TRBJ1-1,TRBD1,TRBV5-1,once
TGTGCCAGCGGCCATCAGCCCCAGCATTTT,CASGHQPQHF,TRBJ1-5,NA,TRBV28,NA
TGTGCCAGCAGTTTTTTGGGTCTCACGGATACGCAGTATTTT,CASSFLGLTDTQYF,TRBJ2-3,NA,TRBV27,NA
TGCAGCGTCCAGACTAGCGGCCGGCGGGACACCGGGGAGCTGTTTTTT,CSVQTSGRRDTGELFF,TRBJ2-2,TRBD2,TRBV29-1,NA
TGTGCCAGCAGCCCGACAGGGCTACCCTACGAGCAGTACTTC,CASSPTGLPYEQYF,TRBJ2-7,TRBD1,TRBV27,NA